This T cell receptor (beta chain) was identified in a study of lymphopenia after photon versus proton radiotherapy. Findings and limits, study-wide: After lymphocyte nadir, photon-treated repertoires showed oligoclonal expansion, especially CD8+ Temra.

Germline CDR1 SEHNR, CDR2 FQNEAQ (reference sequence). The CDR3 consists of 15 residues. The germline V and J ends were trimmed by 5 bases and 6 bases, with 18 bases remaining between them. Details on this clone: Its antigen is currently unknown.

Measured with immunoSEQ multiplex PCR; TCRdb has only the in-frame clones, and not every one. This table holds tens of thousands of clones, approximately 87% found once. The J gene is TRBJ2-3, the V gene TRBV7-9; D is undetermined. The sequence was obtained from a woman aged 60-75 years with cholangiocarcinoma. Some clones in this sample may be carry-over from other donors' samples. Material: peripheral blood, obtained from a patient treated with proton-based radiotherapy. For the CDR3, the DNA is TGTGCCAGCAGCCCTCGCCCTGGCGCCATTGATACGCAGTATTTT. This gives the protein CASSPRPGAIDTQYF.